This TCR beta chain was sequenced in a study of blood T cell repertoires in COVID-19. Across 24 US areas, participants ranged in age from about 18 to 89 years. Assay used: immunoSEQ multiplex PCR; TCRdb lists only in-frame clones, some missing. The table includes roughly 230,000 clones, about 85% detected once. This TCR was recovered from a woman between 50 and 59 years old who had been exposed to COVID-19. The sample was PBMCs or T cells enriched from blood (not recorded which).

CDR3 in DNA: TGCGCCAGCAGCCCAACAGGGGCCCGGTCTGAAGCTTTCTTT. Translating it yields CASSPTGARSEAFF. V and J are TRBV5-1 and TRBJ1-1; 7 nucleotides match TRBD1. This CDR3 comprises 14 residues. CDR1 is SGHRS and CDR2 is YFSETQ in the germline V gene. Trimming removed 4 bases from V and 6 bases from J; junction bases left unmatched: 9. Full variable domain (remainder filled in from reference TRBV5-1 and TRBJ1-1): KAGVTQTPRYLIKTRGQQVTLSCSPISGHRSVSWYQQTPGQGLQFLFEYFSETQRNKGNFPGRFSGRQFSNSRSEMNVSTLELGDSALYLCASSPTGARSEAFFGQGTRLTVV.